Listed here are 10 T cell receptor beta chains from one sample, sequenced in a study of blood T cell repertoires in COVID-19. Using immunoSEQ multiplex PCR, the repertoire was profiled, and TCRdb retains in-frame clones only, with some absent. The sample holds roughly 180,000 clones, around 85% seen once. The sequenced sample consisted of PBMCs or T cells enriched from blood (not recorded which). The receptor set was obtained from a woman in her forties with acute COVID-19.

The chain joins TRBV25-1 to TRBJ1-2, with D perhaps TRBD1 (6 bases). Germline V gene sequence: CDR1 MGHDK, CDR2 SYGVNS. V was clipped by 5 bases and J by 2 bases, with 6 bases between them. This CDR3 has 12 residues. CDR3 bases: TGTGCCAGCAGTCAGGGGAACTATGGCTACACCTTC. Protein product: CASSQGNYGYTF.

The chain recombines TRBV15 with TRBJ1-3; tentative D call: TRBD1 (5 bases). V was trimmed by 1 base and J by 0 bases, leaving 19 bases between them. The germline CDR1 and CDR2 sequences are LNHNV and YYDKDF (reference sequence). The CDR3 extends over 19 amino acids. In nucleotides, the CDR3 is TGTGCCACCAGCAGAGTAAGGTGGGGGGTGGCCCTCTCTGGAAACACCATATATTTT. Translated: CATSRVRWGVALSGNTIYF. Variable domain in full (rest from reference TRBV15 and TRBJ1-3): DAMVIQNPRYQVTQFGKPVTLSCSQTLNHNVMYWYQQKSSQAPKLLFHYYDKDFNNEADTPDNFQSRRPNTSFCFLDIRSPGLGDTAMYLCATSRVRWGVALSGNTIYFGEGSWLTVV.

The rearrangement uses TRBV5-6 and TRBJ2-1, with TRBD2 as a possible D gene (5 bases). The CDR3 is 16 amino acids. Germline values: CDR1 SGHDT, CDR2 YYEEEE. The germline V and J ends were trimmed by 2 bases and 4 bases, with 16 bases remaining between them. In DNA, the CDR3 is TGTGCCAGCAGCTTCTGGGGAGCGCCACTTTACAATGAGCAGTTCTTC. It specifies CASSFWGAPLYNEQFF. Combining the CDR3 with reference TRBV5-6 and TRBJ2-1 gives the whole variable domain DAGVTQSPTHLIKTRGQQVTLRCSPKSGHDTVSWYQQALGQGPQFIFQYYEEEERQRGNFPDRFSGHQFPNYSSELNVNALLLGDSALYLCASSFWGAPLYNEQFFGPGTRLTVL.

The V gene is TRBV19, the J gene TRBJ1-3, with a weak D call TRBD1 (6 bases). This CDR3 is built from 18 residues. V lost 3 bases, J lost 0 bases, and 18 bases lay in between. CDR1 and CDR2 (germline): LNHDA, SQIVND (reference sequence). This CDR3 reads CASSIGLGQTISGNTIYF. For the CDR3, the DNA is TGTGCCAGTAGTATCGGACTTGGACAGACTATCTCTGGAAACACCATATATTTT.

This chain joins TRBV5-8 and TRBJ2-1; TRBD2 matches at 9 bases. J gave up 7 bases and V 3 bases, and 11 bases lay outside the gene matches. This CDR3 has 16 residues. Germline CDR1 and CDR2: SGHTS and YDEGEE. CDR3 sequence (DNA): TGTGCCAGCAGCTCCGGGCTAGCGGGGAGTGGGAATGAGCAGTTCTTC. It codes for CASSSGLAGSGNEQFF.

V is TRBV18 and J is TRBJ1-3; maybe TRBD1 (6 bases). CDR3 length: 14 residues. CDR1 and CDR2 (germline): KGHSH, LQKENI. V lost 4 bases and J 1 base, leaving 8 bases between the germline ends. The CDR3 here is CASSLQGSGNTIYF. Here the CDR3 DNA reads TGTGCCAGCTCACTACAGGGTTCTGGAAACACCATATATTTT.

This clone has just a few counts. The gene calls are TRBV7-8 and TRBJ2-1, with D possibly being TRBD1 (6 bases). This CDR3 comprises 14 residues. Trimming took off 5 bases at V and 5 bases at J, with 13 bases between the two ends. Germline V CDR1 and CDR2: SGHVS, FQNEAQ. CDR3 nucleotide sequence: TGTGCCAGCAGCCCTGGGACACTAAACAATGAGCAGTTCTTC. It specifies CASSPGTLNNEQFF.

V is TRBV11-2 and J is TRBJ1-5; D remains ambiguous. The germline V gene encodes CDR1 SGHAT and CDR2 FQNNGV. CDR3 length: 15 amino acids. Between the trimmed V and J ends, which lost 1 base and 2 bases, there was a span of 9 bases. Here the CDR3 DNA reads TGTGCCAGCAGCTTAGGCAGCGGGGGCAATCAGCCCCAGCATTTT. The encoded protein is CASSLGSGGNQPQHF.

The rearrangement links TRBV30 to TRBJ1-2; D gene unclear. With 0 bases removed from V and 4 bases from J, the gap between germline ends came to 9 bases. The germline V gene has CDR1 GTSNPN and CDR2 SVGIG (reference sequence). The CDR3 totals 13 residues. Here the CDR3 reads CAWSVPEFYGYTF. The CDR3 DNA sequence: TGTGCCTGGAGTGTACCGGAGTTCTATGGCTACACCTTC. The full variable domain, completed using reference TRBV30 and TRBJ1-2, is SQTIHQWPATLVQPVGSPLSLECTVEGTSNPNLYWYRQAAGRGLQLLFYSVGIGQISSEVPQNLSASRPQDRQFILSSKKLLLSDSGFYLCAWSVPEFYGYTFGSGTRLTVV.

The V gene is TRBV6-5, the J gene TRBJ1-5, with D uncertain. This CDR3 region has 13 residues. CDR1 and CDR2 from the germline V gene are MNHEY and SVGAGI. The V end was cut by 0 bases, the J end by 7 bases, with 7 bases between. The CDR3 is CASSYSREQPQHF. CDR3 nucleotide sequence: TGTGCCAGCAGTTACTCGAGGGAACAGCCCCAGCATTTT.